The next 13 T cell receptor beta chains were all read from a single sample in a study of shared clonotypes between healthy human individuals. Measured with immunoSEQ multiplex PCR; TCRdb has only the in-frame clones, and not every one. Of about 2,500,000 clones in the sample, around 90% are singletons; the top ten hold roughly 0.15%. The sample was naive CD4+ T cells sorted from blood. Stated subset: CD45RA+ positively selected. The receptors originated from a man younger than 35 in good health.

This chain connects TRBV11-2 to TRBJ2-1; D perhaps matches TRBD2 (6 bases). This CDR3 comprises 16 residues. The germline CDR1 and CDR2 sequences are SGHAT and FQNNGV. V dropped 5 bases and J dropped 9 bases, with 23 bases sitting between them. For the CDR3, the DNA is TGTGCCAGCAGCCGAGGCCCGGGACTCGCGAACATTGAGCAGTTCTTC. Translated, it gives CASSRGPGLANIEQFF. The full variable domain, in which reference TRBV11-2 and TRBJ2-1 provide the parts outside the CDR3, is EAGVAQSPRYKIIEKRQSVAFWCNPISGHATLYWYQQILGQGPKLLIQFQNNGVVDDSQLPKDRFSAERLKGVDSTLKIQPAKLEDSAVYLCASSRGPGLANIEQFFGPGTRLTVL.

CDR3 nucleotide sequence: TGCGCCAGCAGCTTAGGGCTAGCGGGATGGGGCACCGGGGAGCTGTTTTTT. It codes for CASSLGLAGWGTGELFF. This sequence joins TRBV5-1 and TRBJ2-2; TRBD2 matches at 9 bases. The CDR3 consists of 17 residues. Germline CDR1 is SGHRS and CDR2 is YFSETQ. V gave up 2 bases and J gave up 4 bases; unmatched junction bases: 9.

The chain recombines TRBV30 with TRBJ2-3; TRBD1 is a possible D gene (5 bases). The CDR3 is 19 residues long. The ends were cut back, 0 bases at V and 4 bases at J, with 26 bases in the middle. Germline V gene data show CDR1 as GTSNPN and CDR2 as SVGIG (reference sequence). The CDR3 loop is CAWSVLVGAPGIRPDTQYF. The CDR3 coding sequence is TGTGCCTGGAGTGTTTTAGTAGGGGCCCCAGGGATTAGACCAGATACGCAGTATTTT.

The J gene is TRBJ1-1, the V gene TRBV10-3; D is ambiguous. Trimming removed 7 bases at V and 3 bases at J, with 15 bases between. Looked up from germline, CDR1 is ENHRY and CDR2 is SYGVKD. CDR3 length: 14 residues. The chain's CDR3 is CAITPLKTYTEAFF. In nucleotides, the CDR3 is TGTGCCATCACTCCATTGAAGACCTACACTGAAGCTTTCTTT.

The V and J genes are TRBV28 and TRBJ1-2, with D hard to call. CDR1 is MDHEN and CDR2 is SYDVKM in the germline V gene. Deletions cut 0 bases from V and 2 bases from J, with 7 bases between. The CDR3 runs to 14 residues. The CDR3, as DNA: TGTGCCAGCAGTTTATGGCAGGAAAACTATGGCTACACCTTC. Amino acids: CASSLWQENYGYTF.

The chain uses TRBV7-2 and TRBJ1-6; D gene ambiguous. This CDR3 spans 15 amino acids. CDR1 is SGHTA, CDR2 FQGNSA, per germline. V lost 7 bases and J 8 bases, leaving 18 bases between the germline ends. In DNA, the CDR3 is TGTGCCAGCACTAAACTTGGGGTGGCCTATTCACCCCTCCACTTT. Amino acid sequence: CASTKLGVAYSPLHF.

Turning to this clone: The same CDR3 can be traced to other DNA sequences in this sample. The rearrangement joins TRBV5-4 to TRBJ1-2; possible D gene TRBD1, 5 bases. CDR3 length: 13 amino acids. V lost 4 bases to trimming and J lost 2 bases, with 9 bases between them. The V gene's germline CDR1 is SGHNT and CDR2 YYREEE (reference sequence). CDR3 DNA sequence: TGTGCCAGCAGCCCAGGGTTAAACTATGGCTACACCTTC. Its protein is CASSPGLNYGYTF.

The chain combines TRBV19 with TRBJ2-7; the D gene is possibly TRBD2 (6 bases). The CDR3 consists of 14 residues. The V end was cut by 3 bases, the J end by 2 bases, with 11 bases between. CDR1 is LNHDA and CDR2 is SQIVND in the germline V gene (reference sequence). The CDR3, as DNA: TGTGCCAGTAGTATCGGGGACTTACCCTACGAGCAGTACTTC. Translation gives CASSIGDLPYEQYF.

In nucleotides, the CDR3 is TGTGCCAGCAGCCAAGCACAAGGGACTAGCGCCTACGAGCAGTACTTC. Translating gives CASSQAQGTSAYEQYF. The chain joins TRBV4-2 to TRBJ2-7; 10 nucleotides agree with TRBD2. V was pared by 1 base and J by 2 bases, with 5 bases of the junction left unmatched. This CDR3 has 16 residues. CDR1 is LGHNA and CDR2 is YNFKEQ in the germline V gene.

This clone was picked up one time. This chain's CDR3 is CASNHRKYEQYF. The CDR3 nucleotides are TGTGCCAGCAACCACAGGAAATACGAGCAGTACTTC. V is TRBV6-1 and J is TRBJ2-7, with D possibly matching TRBD1 (5 bases). Trimming removed 7 bases at V and 4 bases at J, with 11 bases between. This CDR3 has 12 residues. CDR1 and CDR2 (germline): MNHNS, SASEGT.

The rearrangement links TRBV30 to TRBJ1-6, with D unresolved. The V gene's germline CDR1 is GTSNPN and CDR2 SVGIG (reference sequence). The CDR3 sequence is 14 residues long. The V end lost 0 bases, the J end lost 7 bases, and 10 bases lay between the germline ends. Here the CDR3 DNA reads TGTGCCTGGAGTGTACTCGTAGAGAATTCACCCCTCCACTTT. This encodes CAWSVLVENSPLHF.

The CDR3 loop is CASSLEASSPNEQFF. The CDR3 DNA follows: TGTGCCAGCAGCTTAGAGGCTAGTTCCCCTAATGAGCAGTTCTTC. The chain recombines TRBV7-2 with TRBJ2-1, with D uncertain. Germline V gives CDR1 SGHTA, CDR2 FQGNSA. CDR3 length: 15 amino acids. Trimming took off 1 base at V and 7 bases at J, with 14 bases between the two ends.

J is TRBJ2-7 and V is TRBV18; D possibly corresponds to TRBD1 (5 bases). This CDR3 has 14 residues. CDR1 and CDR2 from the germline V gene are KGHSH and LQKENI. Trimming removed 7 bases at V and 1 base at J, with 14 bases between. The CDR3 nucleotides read TGTGCCAGCTTCGATAACAGGAAATCCTACGAGCAGTACTTC. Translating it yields CASFDNRKSYEQYF.